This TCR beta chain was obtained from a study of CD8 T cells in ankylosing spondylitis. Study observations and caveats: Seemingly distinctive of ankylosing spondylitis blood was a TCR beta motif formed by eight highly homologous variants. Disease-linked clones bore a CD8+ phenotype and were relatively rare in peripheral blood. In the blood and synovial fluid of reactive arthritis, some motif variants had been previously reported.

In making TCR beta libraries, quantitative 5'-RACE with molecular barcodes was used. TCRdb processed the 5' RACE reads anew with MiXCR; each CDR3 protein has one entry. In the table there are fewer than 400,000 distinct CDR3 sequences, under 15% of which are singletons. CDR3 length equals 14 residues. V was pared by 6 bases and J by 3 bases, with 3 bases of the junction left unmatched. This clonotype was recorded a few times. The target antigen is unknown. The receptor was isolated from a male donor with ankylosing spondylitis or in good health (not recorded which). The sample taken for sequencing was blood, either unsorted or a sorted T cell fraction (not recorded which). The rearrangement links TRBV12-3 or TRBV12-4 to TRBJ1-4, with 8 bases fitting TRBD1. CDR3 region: CASSQGASNEKLFF. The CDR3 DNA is TGTGCCAGCAGCCAGGGGGCGTCTAATGAAAAACTGTTTTTT.